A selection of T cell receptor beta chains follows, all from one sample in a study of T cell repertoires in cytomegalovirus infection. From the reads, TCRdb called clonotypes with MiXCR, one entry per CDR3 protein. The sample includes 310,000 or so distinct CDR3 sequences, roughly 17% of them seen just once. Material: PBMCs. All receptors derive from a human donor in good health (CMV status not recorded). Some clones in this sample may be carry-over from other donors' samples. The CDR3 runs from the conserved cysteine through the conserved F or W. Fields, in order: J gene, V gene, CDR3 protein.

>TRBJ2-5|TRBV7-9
CASSRDRNQETQYF
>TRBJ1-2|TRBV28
CASSLLPGNYGYTF
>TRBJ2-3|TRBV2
CASKGTVSTDTQYF
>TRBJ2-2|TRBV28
CASSGQGRSTGELFF
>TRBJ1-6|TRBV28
CASNPHSGGRRVSYNSPLHF
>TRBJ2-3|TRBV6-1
CASSSQGGPADTQYF
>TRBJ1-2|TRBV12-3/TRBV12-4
CASSADRVDYGYTF
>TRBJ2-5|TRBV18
CASTTVVEETQYF
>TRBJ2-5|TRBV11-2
CASSLSFTLETQYF
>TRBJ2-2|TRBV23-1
CASSPNSMEGHTGELFF
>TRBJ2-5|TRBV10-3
CAISDRVPAETQYF
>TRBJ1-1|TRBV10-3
CAISGTDMNTEAFF
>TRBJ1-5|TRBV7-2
CASSLDPRGVNQPQHF
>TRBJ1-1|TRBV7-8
CASIMRGGYTEAFF
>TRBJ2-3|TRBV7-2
CASSLQPSTDTQYF
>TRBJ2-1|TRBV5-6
CASSLVLASVNEQFF
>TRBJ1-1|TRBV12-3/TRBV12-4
CASSPNTEAFF
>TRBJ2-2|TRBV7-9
CASSLQGFTGELFF
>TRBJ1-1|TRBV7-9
CASSLGRGYTEAFF
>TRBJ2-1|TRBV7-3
CASSPTGNHLDEQFF
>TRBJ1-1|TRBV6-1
CASSEAPAGGIEAFF
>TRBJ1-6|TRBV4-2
CASSQEFHNSPLHF
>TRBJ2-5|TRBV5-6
CASSFGPMRGETQYF
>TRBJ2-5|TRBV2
CASSEASGGSKTQYF
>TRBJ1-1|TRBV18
CASNRDMNTEAFF
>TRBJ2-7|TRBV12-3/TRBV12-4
CAARQSSYEQYF
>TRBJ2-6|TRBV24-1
CATSDPGTPGANVLTF
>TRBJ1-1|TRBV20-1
CSARDFTGEKNTEAFF
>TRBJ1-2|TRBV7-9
CASSFQTRLLGGYTF
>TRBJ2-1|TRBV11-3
CASREWRDSYNEQFF
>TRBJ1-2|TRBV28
CASSLRGAGDDWGYTF
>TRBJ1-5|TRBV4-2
CASSQVEGAGNQPQHF
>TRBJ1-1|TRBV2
CASAWGAEAFF
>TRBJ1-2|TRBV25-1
CASSEGDWDYGYTF
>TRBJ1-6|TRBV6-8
CASSLSRRAGNSPLHF
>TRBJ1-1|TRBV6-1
CASSFGQTWPNTEAFF
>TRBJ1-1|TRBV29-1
CSVEQGAPTEAFF
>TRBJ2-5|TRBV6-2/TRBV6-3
CASSYYSRQETQYF
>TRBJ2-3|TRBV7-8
CASSYPTAVNTDTQYF
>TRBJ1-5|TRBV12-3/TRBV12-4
CASSPRQGGNQPQHF
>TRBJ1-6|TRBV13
CASSLSVSPLHF
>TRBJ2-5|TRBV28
CASSSLRGQGVDVQETQYF
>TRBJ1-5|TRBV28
CASSSRDRRYQPQHF
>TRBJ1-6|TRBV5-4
CASSERLAGTGDSSPLHF